The TCR beta chain described here comes from a study of blood T cell repertoires in COVID-19 (dated by TCRdb to 2019 to 2021). A note on the overall study: Samples from collaborators originated in the United States, Italy and Spain and spanned both the acute and convalescent phases of COVID-19. Deeply sampled blood TCRbeta repertoires from subjects exposed to, actively infected with, or recovered from COVID-19 were included in the dataset. The repertoires were made available in a free public database intended to serve as a resource for research on the immune response to SARS-CoV-2. Samples were obtained from the ongoing ImmuneRACE study (first 160 participants) and from some 1,200 subjects provided by 6 global collaborators. Sample metadata almost always included a de-identified subject ID, COVID-19 status, age in years and sex. Where available, HLA class I and class II types were obtained from metadata supplied by the sample provider rather than from assay-based typing. The material from the prospective study consisted of cDNA or gDNA derived from T cells, B-cell-depleted T cells, or PBMCs.

As for this clone: Its recognized antigen is unknown. The sample holds no much larger clone one base away, and base qualities are not on file.

CDR3 length: 17 amino acids, cysteine to phenylalanine. The entry retains the CDR3 DNA only, 51 bases that are in frame from base 1. At the junction V is shortened by 3 bases and J by 0 bases; bases outside the gene matches: 6. The germline V gene specifies LGHNA as CDR1 and YNFKEQ as CDR2. TCRbeta CDR3 regions were amplified from genomic DNA using the immunoSEQ Assay, a bias-controlled multiplex PCR. In the source study's methods: The number of nucleated cells in each sample was estimated from the amplification of reference gene primers within the assay. Sequence reads were collapsed and filtered to measure the absolute abundance of every unique TCRbeta CDR3 rearrangement. For each sample, productive Simpson clonality was calculated by taking the square root of Simpson's diversity index across productive rearrangements. Not all clones reach the TCRdb copy of this immuneACCESS table, which keeps in-frame sequences only. Checked studies attribute under half of the gap to unresolved V genes and leave the rest unexplained. V, J and clone size were drawn from that table, and D and trimming were deduced from the DNA. In this sample the table shows about 490,000 clones, approximately 85% of which occur a single time. The ten largest clones capture more than 3% of the sample.

The collaborating institutions used their own protocols to collect whole blood in K2EDTA tubes. Collaborator samples were shipped for TCRbeta analysis as frozen whole blood, isolated PBMCs, or DNA extracted from either sample type. General findings and caveats noted by the study authors: The amount of clinical and demographic metadata varied by source and participant and was provided uncurated.

The source of this sequence is a human donor in a cohort sampled during active COVID-19. Sequencing was carried out using peripheral blood. The chain was built from TRBV4-2 and TRBJ2-4; 9 junctional bases match TRBD1. CDR3 sequence: CASSHHRGRQAKNIQYF. DNA sequence: TGTGCCAGCAGCCACCACAGGGGGCGACAAGCCAAAAACATTCAGTACTTC.